This TCR beta chain was captured by sequencing in a study of shared clonotypes between healthy human individuals. Background on the study: Donors were a couple of women and a few men aged 18 to 49. General study points: Even with large depth, rarefaction showed that sorted-subset sequencing was incomplete.

Points on this clone: Its antigen is currently unknown.

The CDR3 spans 17 residues. Per germline, CDR1 MGHRA and CDR2 YSYEKL. V lost 1 base, J lost 0 bases, and 15 bases lay in between. Naive CD8 cells comprised CD45RO-negative, CCR7-positively selected cells, excluding terminally differentiated effector memory CD45RA+ cells. The healthy adult donors were HIV-negative and reported no recent acute infections or vaccinations. The data were produced by immunoSEQ multiplex PCR, yet TCRdb's version contains in-frame clones alone and is incomplete. The top ten clones hold 1.2% of a sample with nearly 2 million clones, around 96% of them seen once. This clonotype originated in a man aged 18 to 35 in good health. The sample consisted of naive CD8+ T cells sorted from blood. This sequence joins TRBV4-1 and TRBJ1-2, with D hard to call. The CDR3 loop is CASSQAQQTLANYGYTF. CDR3 DNA: TGCGCCAGCAGCCAAGCTCAACAGACTCTAGCTAACTATGGCTACACCTTC.